This T cell receptor beta chain was identified during a study of blood T cell repertoires in COVID-19. Study at large: Sample material is recorded as cDNA or gDNA derived from T cells, B-cell-depleted T cells, or PBMCs.

The repertoire was sequenced with immunoSEQ multiplex PCR; TCRdb's copy has only in-frame clones and lacks some. Of about 240,000 clones in the sample, approximately 78% were seen once. From germline, CDR1 is MNHEY and CDR2 SMNVEV (reference sequence). Unmatched junction bases numbered 13, after V lost 3 bases and J lost 2 bases. The CDR3 consists of 17 residues. V is TRBV27 and J is TRBJ2-7; 7 positions agree with TRBD2. This sequence was found in a woman aged 18-35 years with acute or convalescent COVID-19. Sequences were obtained from peripheral blood. CDR3 sequence reads: CASSFGLAGSNPYEQYF. CDR3 bases: TGTGCCAGCAGTTTTGGATTAGCGGGCTCTAACCCCTACGAGCAGTACTTC.